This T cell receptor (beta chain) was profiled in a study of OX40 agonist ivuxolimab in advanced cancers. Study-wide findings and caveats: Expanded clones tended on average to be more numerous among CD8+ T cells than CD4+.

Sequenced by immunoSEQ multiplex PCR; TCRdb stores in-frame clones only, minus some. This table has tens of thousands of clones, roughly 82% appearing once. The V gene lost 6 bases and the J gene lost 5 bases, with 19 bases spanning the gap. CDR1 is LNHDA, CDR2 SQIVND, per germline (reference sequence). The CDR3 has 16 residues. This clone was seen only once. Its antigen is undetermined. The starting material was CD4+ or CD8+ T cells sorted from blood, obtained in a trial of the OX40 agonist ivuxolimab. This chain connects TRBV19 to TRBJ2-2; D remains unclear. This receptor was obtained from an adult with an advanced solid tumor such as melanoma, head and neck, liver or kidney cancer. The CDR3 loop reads CASSRISGYDTGELFF. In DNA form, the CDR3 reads TGTGCCAGTAGCAGGATATCCGGATATGATACCGGGGAGCTGTTTTTT.